A single sample gave rise to the 14 T cell receptor beta chains below, sequenced in a study of cytomegalovirus exposure and HLA in healthy donors. Use of 60 Vbeta and 13 Jbeta primers characterized the PCR. Libraries were prepared by immunoSEQ multiplex PCR; TCRdb keeps only in-frame clonotypes and omits some of them. Here the sample spans 100,000 to 150,000 clones, around 77% being singletons. Sequences were obtained from PBMCs. These receptors were obtained from a woman aged 60 to 75 in good health and CMV-seronegative.

This clone was found a few times. The V gene is TRBV7-3, the J gene TRBJ1-5; 8 bases map to TRBD1. V was clipped by 4 bases and J by 6 bases; unmatched bases: 2. The CDR3 runs 13 residues. Germline CDR1 SGHTA, CDR2 FQGTGA. The CDR3 region has the DNA TGTGCCAGCAGCTCCGACAGGGGTCAGCCCCAGCATTTT. It codes for CASSSDRGQPQHF.

This chain links TRBV19 with TRBJ1-6, with a tentative D call TRBD1 (5 bases). Trimming pared 6 bases from V and 0 bases from J, leaving 15 bases between. In germline, CDR1 is LNHDA, CDR2 SQIVND (reference sequence). The CDR3 is 17 amino acids. The CDR3 reads CASSLREGSSYNSPLHF. In DNA form, the CDR3 reads TGTGCCAGTAGCCTCAGGGAGGGGAGCTCCTATAATTCACCCCTCCACTTT.

CDR3 sequence: CASTDQGGPYEQYF. CDR3 coding DNA: TGTGCCAGCACCGACCAGGGGGGACCCTACGAGCAGTACTTC. This chain uses TRBV2 with TRBJ2-5, with a weak D call TRBD1 (7 bases). The DNA end is more similar to TRBJ2-7, so the J call may be wrong. The CDR3 length is 14 residues. Germline V gives CDR1 SNHLY, CDR2 FYNNEI.

V and J are TRBV7-8 and TRBJ2-7; 9 nucleotides match TRBD2. The length of the CDR3 is 18 residues. Germline-derived CDR1 and CDR2 are SGHVS and FQNEAQ. Trimming cost V 5 bases and J 5 bases; bases outside gene matches: 19. The CDR3 loop reads CASSPRQRGATGGHEQYF. The CDR3 DNA sequence: TGTGCCAGCAGCCCGCGGCAGCGGGGGGCTACAGGAGGCCACGAGCAGTACTTC.

This clone was recorded only once. Other DNA sequences in the sample encode the same CDR3. J is TRBJ2-2 and V is TRBV2; 11 nucleotides line up with TRBD2. The CDR3 extends over 18 amino acids. Unmatched junction bases numbered 14, after V lost 6 bases and J lost 5 bases. The germline gives CDR1 SNHLY, CDR2 FYNNEI. CDR3 protein: CASRALAGGSRGTGELFF. CDR3 nucleotide sequence: TGTGCCAGCAGGGCTCTAGCGGGAGGTTCCCGGGGGACCGGGGAGCTGTTTTTT.

The chain links TRBV5-1 to TRBJ2-7, with D possibly TRBD2 on 7 matching bases. V dropped 0 bases and J dropped 7 bases, with 20 bases sitting between them. The germline V gene encodes CDR1 SGHRS and CDR2 YFSETQ. The CDR3 is 16 amino acids. The CDR3 is CASSLVGGRREGEQYF. CDR3 DNA: TGCGCCAGCAGCTTGGTGGGGGGGCGCCGCGAAGGGGAGCAGTACTTC.

This chain uses TRBV11-2 with TRBJ2-1; 8 bases are shared with TRBD2. V was pared by 5 bases and J by 5 bases, with 8 bases of the junction left unmatched. The CDR3 totals 15 residues. From germline, CDR1 is SGHAT and CDR2 FQNNGV. CDR3 coding DNA: TGTGCCAGCAGCACCAAGCGGGAGTTGAACAATGAGCAGTTCTTC. Protein: CASSTKRELNNEQFF.

The rearrangement joins TRBV6-1 to TRBJ1-6; D remains ambiguous. Germline lookup yields CDR1 MNHNS and CDR2 SASEGT. V lost 10 bases and J 0 bases, leaving 13 bases between the germline ends. The CDR3 contains 15 residues. As DNA, the CDR3 is TGTGCCATTCCGACGGCTAGCTCCTATAATTCACCCCTCCACTTT. Residues: CAIPTASSYNSPLHF.

A remark on this clone: The junction does not match germline at one end; this may be a read error. The gene calls are TRBV2 and TRBJ2-2, with D maybe TRBD2 (5 bases). The germline gives CDR1 SNHLY, CDR2 FYNNEI. The CDR3 spans 14 residues. CDR3 residues: CASSQAVASGELFF. In nucleotides, the CDR3 is TGTGCCAGCAGTCAAGCGGTGGCCTCCGGGGAGCTGTTTTTT.

The gene calls are TRBV28 and TRBJ2-7; 12 positions match TRBD1. The CDR3 extends over 13 amino acids. V lost 10 bases and J lost 5; bases outside the gene matches: 6. Germline-derived CDR1 and CDR2 are MDHEN and SYDVKM. The CDR3 DNA sequence: TGTGCCATCCCGGGACAGGGGGCTAACGAGCAGTACTTC. Protein product: CAIPGQGANEQYF.

The CDR3 is CASSLGDRANGYTF. CDR3 coding DNA: TGTGCCAGCAGCTTAGGAGACAGGGCCAATGGCTACACCTTC. V and J are TRBV7-2 and TRBJ1-2; 7 positions match TRBD1. The CDR3 sequence is 14 residues long. Trimming cost V 1 base and J 6 bases; bases outside gene matches: 5. CDR1 and CDR2 (germline): SGHTA, FQGNSA. The whole variable domain, remainder taken from reference TRBV7-2 and TRBJ1-2, is GAGVSQSPSNKVTEKGKDVELRCDPISGHTALYWYRQSLGQGLEFLIYFQGNSAPDKSGLPSDRFSAERTGGSVSTLTIQRTQQEDSAVYLCASSLGDRANGYTFGSGTRLTVV.

This chain connects TRBV7-3 to TRBJ2-1; 9 nucleotides match TRBD2. The CDR3 consists of 21 residues. Germline V gene data show CDR1 as SGHTA and CDR2 as FQGTGA. J lost 5 bases, V lost 1 base, and 21 bases had no gene match. The CDR3 DNA reads TGTGCCAGCAGCTTAAGTGGTAGCGGGGGACCACGAAAACCACAAAACAATGAGCAGTTCTTC. Translation gives CASSLSGSGGPRKPQNNEQFF.

The chain combines TRBV19 with TRBJ1-5, with 7 bases matching TRBD1. This CDR3 has 17 amino acids. Germline V gene lookup returns CDR1 LNHDA and CDR2 SQIVND (reference sequence). The V gene end was trimmed by 3 bases and the J gene end by 3 bases; junction bases not matched to a gene: 11. Here the CDR3 reads CASSMRQGRSINQPQHF. CDR3 DNA sequence: TGTGCCAGTAGTATGAGACAGGGTCGGTCCATCAATCAGCCCCAGCATTTT.

The chain uses TRBV6-6 and TRBJ2-5; TRBD2 matches 7 bases. CDR1 is MNHNY and CDR2 is SVGAGI in the germline V gene (reference sequence). The CDR3 runs 16 residues. V gave up 0 bases and J gave up 2 bases; unmatched junction bases: 6. CDR3 bases: TGTGCCAGCAGTTACTCTAGTCTAGCGGAACAAGAGACCCAGTACTTC. Protein sequence: CASSYSSLAEQETQYF.